What follows are 23 T cell receptor beta chains derived from one specimen sequenced in a study of blood T cells in healthy people across ages. The use of a sample-barcoded 5' primer and a J-beta primer mix characterized a second PCR of about 6 to 12 cycles. TCRdb called the 5' RACE reads again in MiXCR, with one record for every CDR3 protein. The data show about 1.8 million distinct CDR3 sequences, about 49% seen once. Material: blood. The receptor source for this set is a woman in her 40s in good health.

This chain uses TRBV28 with TRBJ2-6; D possibly matches TRBD1 or TRBD2 (5 bases each). V lost 6 bases and J lost 0, with 15 bases in between. The CDR3 totals 17 residues. The V gene's germline CDR1 is MDHEN and CDR2 SYDVKM. The CDR3 loop is CASRQTTGLSGANVLTF. The CDR3, as DNA: TGTGCCAGCAGGCAGACCACAGGACTCTCTGGGGCCAACGTCCTGACTTTC.

This clonotype was recorded many times. The chain carries TRBV27 and TRBJ2-1; no reliable D call. Germline CDR1 is MNHEY and CDR2 is SMNVEV (reference sequence). Trimming took off 7 bases at V and 4 bases at J, with 14 bases between the two ends. The CDR3 length is 14 residues. The CDR3 here is CASTSSTGYNEQFF. Written as DNA, the CDR3 is TGTGCCAGCACCTCCTCTACCGGGTACAATGAGCAGTTCTTC.

This CDR3 reads CASNPEQRSNQPQHF. The CDR3 coding sequence is TGCGCCAGCAATCCGGAACAGCGTAGCAATCAGCCCCAGCATTTT. This chain connects TRBV4-1 to TRBJ1-5; D remains ambiguous. Deletions cut 7 bases from V and 0 bases from J, with 13 bases between. Germline V CDR1 and CDR2: MGHRA, YSYEKL. This CDR3 region has 15 residues.

The chain employs TRBV4-3 and TRBJ2-3, with 13 nucleotides matching TRBD2. Germline V lookup: CDR1 LGHNA, CDR2 YSLEER. J was trimmed by 5 bases and V by 4 bases; bases with no gene match: 9. There are 17 residues in the CDR3. The DNA of the CDR3 is TGCGCCAGCAGCCGAGGAACTAGCGGGGGGGCCGAAGATACGCAGTATTTT. It yields the protein CASSRGTSGGAEDTQYF.

This clonotype was seen ten or more times. V and J are TRBV4-2 and TRBJ1-1; D call uncertain. The CDR3 covers 14 residues. The germline V gene has CDR1 LGHNA and CDR2 YNFKEQ. V shed 6 bases and J shed 1 base, with 12 bases lying between them. CDR3 DNA: TGTGCCAGCAGTCAGACCGACAAGAACACTGAAGCTTTCTTT. It encodes CASSQTDKNTEAFF.

Only a few counts were recorded for this clonotype. This chain links TRBV28 with TRBJ2-5, with D possibly matching TRBD1 (6 bases). The CDR3 is 15 amino acids. The V gene lost 7 bases and the J gene lost 4 bases, with 19 bases spanning the gap. Germline V gene sequence: CDR1 MDHEN, CDR2 SYDVKM. For the CDR3, the DNA is TGTGCCAGCATTGGAAAGGGGGTGGTTGGAGAGACCCAGTACTTC. Encoded protein: CASIGKGVVGETQYF.

CDR3 bases: TGTGCTAGTGGTTTGGACAAACAGGGGGCGCGGAAATATACGCAGTATTTT. It translates to CASGLDKQGARKYTQYF. This chain links TRBV12-5 with TRBJ2-3; TRBD1 agrees at 9 bases. V was pared by 1 base and J by 7 bases, with 12 bases of the junction left unmatched. The CDR3 runs 17 residues. Germline V lookup: CDR1 LGHNT, CDR2 FRNRAP.

V is TRBV27 and J is TRBJ2-3, with 8 nucleotides matching TRBD2. V dropped 6 bases and J dropped 2; count of bases not matched to a gene: 7. The CDR3 totals 15 residues. Germline V CDR1 and CDR2: MNHEY, SMNVEV (reference sequence). This chain's CDR3 is CASRKSGGNTDTQYF. CDR3 DNA sequence: TGTGCCAGCAGAAAAAGCGGGGGAAACACAGATACGCAGTATTTT.

The chain combines TRBV9 with TRBJ1-6; 7 nucleotides align to TRBD1. The V segment lost 7 bases and the J segment 3 bases; nucleotides outside the gene matches: 7. This CDR3 comprises 15 residues. The germline gives CDR1 SGDLS, CDR2 YYNGEE. In DNA, the CDR3 is TGTGCCAGCGGCACAGGGGCCGTCTATAATTCACCCCTCCACTTT. Translation gives CASGTGAVYNSPLHF.

This clonotype was counted a few times. Here the CDR3 reads CASSLDWQEGTQYF. The CDR3 DNA is TGTGCCAGCAGCTTAGATTGGCAGGAAGGGACCCAGTACTTC. The rearrangement links TRBV7-9 to TRBJ2-5; D is undetermined. The V gene's germline CDR1 is SEHNR and CDR2 FQNEAQ (reference sequence). V lost 1 base and J 7 bases, leaving 13 bases between the germline ends. The CDR3 spans 14 residues.

V usage is TRBV6-2 or TRBV6-3 and J usage is TRBJ2-7; possibly TRBD2 for D (5 bases). The CDR3 spans 13 residues. V was trimmed by 6 bases and J by 0 bases, leaving 9 bases between them. Germline V gene sequence: CDR1 MNHEY, CDR2 SVGEGT. In DNA, the CDR3 is TGTGCCAGCAGACGGGGTATCTCCTACGAGCAGTACTTC. Amino acids: CASRRGISYEQYF.

V and J are TRBV2 and TRBJ1-2; TRBD1 matches 11 bases. The germline V gene encodes CDR1 SNHLY and CDR2 FYNNEI. This CDR3 region has 15 residues. After removal of 6 bases from V and 3 bases from J, the junction contained 6 bases not matched to a gene. Here the CDR3 DNA reads TGTGCCAGCAGCTTTGGACAGGGGGCCGACTATGGCTACACCTTC. Protein sequence: CASSFGQGADYGYTF. Full variable domain (remainder filled in from reference TRBV2 and TRBJ1-2): EPEVTQTPSHQVTQMGQEVILRCVPISNHLYFYWYRQILGQKVEFLVSFYNNEISEKSEIFDDQFSVERPDGSNFTLKIRSTKLEDSAMYFCASSFGQGADYGYTFGSGTRLTVV.

This clonotype was counted between two and nine times. The chain recombines TRBV7-2 with TRBJ2-4; D is unresolved. The J call is uncertain, as TRBJ2-7 better fits the DNA end. This CDR3 region has 17 residues. The germline CDR1 and CDR2 sequences are SGHTA and FQGNSA. The CDR3 protein is CASSLHEPRGQAYEQYF. The CDR3 DNA reads as TGTGCCAGCAGCTTACACGAGCCTAGAGGCCAGGCCTACGAGCAGTACTTC.

A few counts support this clonotype. The chain is built from TRBV6-5 and TRBJ2-3, with D hard to call. This CDR3 spans 14 amino acids. Per the germline V gene, CDR1 is MNHEY and CDR2 is SVGAGI. Trimming removed 0 bases from V and 4 bases from J, with 8 bases in between. The CDR3 is CASSYSRIADTQYF. In DNA form, the CDR3 reads TGTGCCAGCAGTTACTCCAGGATCGCAGATACGCAGTATTTT.

The chain joins TRBV3-1 to TRBJ2-3, with D possibly TRBD1 on 5 matching bases. V was shortened by 2 bases and J by 5 bases, with 11 bases between the two germline ends. The CDR3 extends over 14 amino acids. CDR1 is LGHDT and CDR2 is YNNKEL in the germline V gene (reference sequence). CDR3 nucleotide sequence: TGTGCCAGCAGCCAAACAGGTCAGGGAGATACGCAGTATTTT. It encodes CASSQTGQGDTQYF.

A few counts support this clonotype. The chain combines TRBV7-2 with TRBJ1-4, with 10 bases fitting TRBD1. J was trimmed by 2 bases and V by 5 bases; bases with no gene match: 8. There are 17 residues in the CDR3. Germline V gene data show CDR1 as SGHTA and CDR2 as FQGNSA. The CDR3 DNA sequence: TGTGCCAGCAGCCTCGACAGGGGGCGAAGTACTAATGAAAAACTGTTTTTT. It encodes CASSLDRGRSTNEKLFF.

The chain couples TRBV6-5 to TRBJ2-7, with a possible D match to TRBD2 (6 bases). Germline CDR1 is MNHEY and CDR2 is SVGAGI. V was clipped by 0 bases and J by 9 bases, with 12 bases between them. CDR3 size: 13 residues. Here the CDR3 reads CASSYSREVGQYF. CDR3 DNA sequence: TGTGCCAGCAGTTACTCTAGGGAGGTGGGGCAGTACTTC.

This clonotype was seen more than once but under ten times. V and J are TRBV27 and TRBJ2-7; D possibly matches TRBD1 or TRBD2 (6 bases each). The length of the CDR3 is 13 residues. Germline-derived CDR1 and CDR2 are MNHEY and SMNVEV (reference sequence). Trimming removed 1 base at V and 5 bases at J, with 9 bases between. In DNA, the CDR3 is TGTGCCAGCAGTTTATGGGGGGCCAACGAGCAGTACTTC. The encoded protein is CASSLWGANEQYF.

This clonotype was seen a handful of times. This chain links TRBV20-1 with TRBJ2-5, with 9 bases that match TRBD2. Germline CDR1 reads DFQATT; CDR2 reads SNEGSKA (reference sequence). Trimming removed 7 bases from V and 5 bases from J; junction bases left unmatched: 11. There are 14 residues in the CDR3. The CDR3 DNA is TGCAGTGGGGGGACAGCGGGGGGCAAGGAGACCCAGTACTTC. It translates to CSGGTAGGKETQYF.

The CDR3 loop is CASSLLGQLITDTQYF. The CDR3 DNA follows: TGTGCCAGCAGCTTGTTAGGACAGCTTATCACAGATACGCAGTATTTT. The V gene is TRBV7-2, the J gene TRBJ2-3; maybe TRBD1 (6 bases). This CDR3 has 16 residues. In germline, CDR1 is SGHTA, CDR2 FQGNSA. The ends were cut back, 3 bases at V and 2 bases at J, with 15 bases in the middle. The complete variable domain, with remaining parts taken from reference TRBV7-2 and TRBJ2-3, reads GAGVSQSPSNKVTEKGKDVELRCDPISGHTALYWYRQSLGQGLEFLIYFQGNSAPDKSGLPSDRFSAERTGGSVSTLTIQRTQQEDSAVYLCASSLLGQLITDTQYFGPGTRLTVL.

The rearrangement links TRBV24-1 to TRBJ2-5; 7 bases agree with TRBD1. Germline V gene data show CDR1 as KGHDR and CDR2 as SFDVKD. V lost 5 bases and J lost 5; bases outside the gene matches: 10. This CDR3 region has 15 residues. As DNA, the CDR3 is TGTGCCACCAGTGGGCCCGACAGGGACGGTGAGACCCAGTACTTC. It codes for CATSGPDRDGETQYF.

The chain recombines TRBV20-1 with TRBJ2-5; D unclear. The better agreement between TRBJ2-7 and the DNA end casts doubt on the J call. Per germline, CDR1 DFQATT and CDR2 SNEGSKA (reference sequence). This CDR3 region has 12 residues. CDR3 coding DNA: TGCAGTGCCGCGGAACTAACCTACGAGCAGTACTTC. The encoded protein is CSAAELTYEQYF.

This clonotype has only a few counts. The chain combines TRBV27 with TRBJ2-7; weak D call: TRBD1 (6 bases). Germline V lookup: CDR1 MNHEY, CDR2 SMNVEV (reference sequence). This CDR3 is built from 13 residues. The V gene lost 5 bases and the J gene lost 3 bases, with 11 bases spanning the gap. Here the CDR3 DNA reads TGTGCCAGCAGTCCGGGACACCTCTACGAGCAGTACTTC. Its translation is CASSPGHLYEQYF.